This TCR beta chain originates from a study of blood T cell repertoires in COVID-19. Turning to the study itself: PBMCs, B-cell-depleted T cells, or T cells were the source of the cDNA or gDNA that made up the material.

CDR1 is LNHDA and CDR2 is SQIVND in the germline V gene (reference sequence). J lost 4 bases, V lost 1 base, and 1 base had no gene match. This CDR3 region has 15 residues. As concerns this clone: This same CDR3 is encoded by further DNA sequences in the sample.

Produced via immunoSEQ multiplex PCR; TCRdb's table is partial and in-frame only. The sample shows about 300,000 clones, roughly nine tenths of them seen only once. This sequence joins TRBV19 and TRBJ1-5; 10 nucleotides align to TRBD1. Material: PBMCs or T cells enriched from blood (not recorded which). This TCR derives from a woman aged 45-59 years who had been exposed to COVID-19. The CDR3 region has the DNA TGTGCCAGTAGTATAGGGACAGGGGGGAATCAGCCCCAGCATTTT. Its protein is CASSIGTGGNQPQHF.